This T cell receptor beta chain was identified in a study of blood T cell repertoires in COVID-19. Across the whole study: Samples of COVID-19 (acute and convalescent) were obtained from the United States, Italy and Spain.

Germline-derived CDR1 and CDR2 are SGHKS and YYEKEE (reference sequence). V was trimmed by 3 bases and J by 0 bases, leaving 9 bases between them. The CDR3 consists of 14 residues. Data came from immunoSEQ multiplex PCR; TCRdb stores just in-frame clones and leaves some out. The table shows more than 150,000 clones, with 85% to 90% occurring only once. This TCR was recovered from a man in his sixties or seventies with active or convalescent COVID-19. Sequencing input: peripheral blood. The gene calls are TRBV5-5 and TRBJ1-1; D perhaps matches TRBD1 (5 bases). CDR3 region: CASSWSTVNTEAFF. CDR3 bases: TGTGCCAGCAGCTGGTCGACAGTGAACACTGAAGCTTTCTTT.